This T cell receptor (beta chain) came from a study of blood T cells in healthy people across ages. Study-level results: Donors of long life had a larger count of naive CD4+ cells and greater diversity than aged donors.

The CDR3 has 15 residues. The junction had 4 bases not matched to a gene; V was cut back by 2 bases and J by 6 bases. The germline V gene has CDR1 MNHEY and CDR2 SMNVEV (reference sequence). Worth noting for this clonotype: The antigen remains undetermined.

Primed by a sample-barcoded 5' primer and a J-beta primer mix, a second PCR proceeded for roughly 6 to 12 cycles. TCRdb itself ran the 5' RACE reads through MiXCR, one entry per CDR3 protein. There are over a million distinct CDR3 sequences in the sample; roughly 64% occur only once, and 5.5% to 8% lies in the top ten. The chain employs TRBV27 and TRBJ2-2; 9 positions match TRBD1. The sample comprised blood. The clonotype originates from a man between 18 and 29 years old in good health. Here the CDR3 reads CASSLGQGPPGELFF. The CDR3 DNA is TGTGCCAGCAGTTTAGGACAGGGGCCCCCCGGGGAGCTGTTTTTT.